This T cell receptor beta chain came from a study of T cell responses to AZD1222 COVID-19 vaccine. The study, taken as a whole, reports: Repertoire samples came only from after the peak T cell response. It was only a handful of AZD1222 recipients who were seropositive at baseline.

The table came from immunoSEQ multiplex PCR; TCRdb's copy has only in-frame clones and leaves some out. The sample contains 110,000 to 150,000 clones, approximately 94% of which appear only once. Trimming removed 9 bases from V and 6 bases from J, with 11 bases in between. This CDR3 spans 12 amino acids. Germline CDR1 MNHEY, CDR2 SVGAGI. Worth noting for this clone: Its antigen is as yet unknown.

The source of this sequence is an adult in good health. The sequenced sample was peripheral blood, obtained on day 0 of AZD1222 vaccination. This rearrangement joins TRBV6-5 to TRBJ1-4; D is ambiguous. The CDR3 reads CASRVGYEKLFF. CDR3 nucleotides: TGTGCCAGTAGGGTAGGGTATGAAAAACTGTTTTTT.